These 26 T cell receptor beta chains share one sample of origin, sequenced in a study of tissue T cells after allogeneic stem cell transplantation (dated by TCRdb to between 2021 and 2022). Libraries were constructed by the immunoSEQ multiplex PCR assay. Not all clones reach the TCRdb copy of this immuneACCESS table, which keeps in-frame sequences only. Checked studies attribute under half of the gap to unresolved V genes and leave the rest unexplained. The sample has tens of thousands of clones on record, around 69% of them singletons. Together, the top ten hold about 0.77% of the sample. The specimen was sorted cells pooled from one or two spleens. These receptors were taken from a pool of C57BL/6 mice in good health.

Comments on this clone: Mouse names are used for the genes. The read stops 1 residue short of the end of the CDR3; the missing end is completed from the germline J gene. The rearrangement links TRBV13-1 to TRBJ2-1; 10 bases match TRBD2. The CDR3 length is 15 residues. With V trimmed by 3 bases and J by 7 bases, 7 bases remained unmatched. Germline loops: CDR1 NSHNY, CDR2 SYGAGN. The CDR3 is CASSVLGGRGAEQFF. The DNA read from the CDR3 is TGTGCCAGCAGTGTTCTGGGGGGGCGCGGGGCTGAGCAGTTC.

This clone occurred a few times. All gene names here are mouse names. The sequence runs out 1 residue before the end of the CDR3; the remainder is reconstructed from the germline J gene. The rearrangement joins TRBV12-2 to TRBJ1-5, with 9 nucleotides matching TRBD1. CDR1 and CDR2 from the germline V gene are SGHLS and HYDKME. The J segment lost 1 base and the V segment lost 0 bases, leaving 3 bases of the junction unmatched. The CDR3 is 16 residues long. CDR3 DNA (partial): TGTGCCAGCTCTCTCGGGACAGGGTCGAACAACCAGGCTCCGCTT. Translating gives CASSLGTGSNNQAPL. The whole CDR3 region reads CASSLGTGSNNQAPLF.

The count of this clone is one. The germline and genes are mouse ones. Read sequence stops 1 residue before the CDR3 end, and the germline J gene provides the missing end. The gene calls are TRBV31 and TRBJ2-1; 12 bases align to TRBD2. Looked up from germline, CDR1 is GKSSPN and CDR2 is SITVG. This CDR3 region has 14 residues. With 4 bases clipped from V and 4 bases from J, the junction kept 2 bases outside the gene matches. The CDR3 sequence: CAWTGTGGYAEQFF. CDR3 DNA, as far as it was read: TGTGCCTGGACCGGGACTGGGGGGTATGCTGAGCAGTTC.

As to this clone: Gene and germline names: mouse. The CDR3 end falls 1 residue outside the read, so it is completed with the germline J gene. The V gene is TRBV19, the J gene TRBJ2-4; D gene unclear. Trimming stripped 2 bases from V and 4 bases from J, with 2 bases between. The CDR3 has 11 residues. CDR1 FNHDT and CDR2 SITEND come from the germline V gene (reference sequence). The part of the CDR3 DNA that was read is TGTGCCAGCAGTATCAAAAACACCTTGTAC. Amino acid sequence: CASSIKNTLY. The CDR3 in its entirety is CASSIKNTLYF.

As concerns this clone: Mouse names are used for the genes. The CDR3 is cut off 1 residue early in the read; its end comes from the germline J gene. This chain connects TRBV3 to TRBJ2-7; 9 bases are shared with TRBD1. The CDR3 consists of 13 residues. Losses at the gene ends were 5 bases for V and 5 bases for J; bases not matched to a gene: 4. Germline lookup yields CDR1 SNHLY and CDR2 FYNGKV (reference sequence). The CDR3 loop reads CASSNRGRDEQYF. The CDR3 DNA, read in part, is TGTGCCAGCAGCAACAGGGGGCGCGATGAACAGTAC.

Points on this clone: The gene names here belong to mouse. Coverage ceases 1 residue before the CDR3 finishes, and the germline J gene fills in the end. This chain connects TRBV3 to TRBJ2-3; D call uncertain. Looked up from germline, CDR1 is SNHLY and CDR2 is FYNGKV (reference sequence). The CDR3 consists of 13 residues. Between the trimmed V and J ends, which lost 4 bases and 0 bases, there was a span of 5 bases. The sequenced part of the CDR3 DNA is TGTGCCAGCAGCTCCGGTAGTGCAGAAACGCTGTAT. Protein sequence: CASSSGSAETLY. The CDR3, in full, reads CASSSGSAETLYF. The entire variable domain, with the rest obtained from reference TRBV3 and TRBJ2-3, is as follows: GPKVLQIPSHQIIDMGQMVTLNCDPVSNHLYFYWYKQILGQQMEFLVNFYNGKVMEKSKLFKDQFSVERPDGSYFTLKIQPTALEDSAVYFCASSSGSAETLYFGSGTRLTVL.

This clone was found a few times. Germline and genes here are mouse. The read ends 1 residue before the CDR3 terminus; that terminus is restored from the germline J gene. The chain links TRBV13-2 to TRBJ2-7, with unresolved D. The CDR3 is made up of 11 amino acids. The germline V gene has CDR1 NNHNN and CDR2 SYGAGS (reference sequence). V was pared by 3 bases and J by 3 bases, with 4 bases between. The CDR3: CASGARYEQYF. CDR3 bases read: TGTGCCAGCGGTGCCCGCTATGAACAGTAC.

On this clone itself: Here the gene names and germline are mouse. The DNA ends 1 residue before the CDR3 does, and the rest of the CDR3 is filled in from the germline J gene. The J gene is TRBJ2-1, the V gene TRBV19, with 7 bases that match TRBD1. The CDR3 totals 13 residues. Trimming at V came to 9 bases and at J to 4 bases, leaving 7 bases not matched to a gene. CDR1 and CDR2 (germline): FNHDT, SITEND (reference sequence). The CDR3 DNA, read in part, is TGTGCCACACCGGGACAGACTTATGCTGAGCAGTTC. Residues: CATPGQTYAEQF. The entire CDR3 reads CATPGQTYAEQFF.

Remarks on this clone: Gene names and germline refer to mouse. With the read ending 1 residue before the CDR3 end, the germline J gene is used to fill in that end. The J gene is TRBJ1-4, the V gene TRBV2; D is possibly TRBD1 (5 bases). Between the trimmed V and J ends, which lost 2 bases and 5 bases, there was a span of 6 bases. The CDR3 runs 13 residues. Germline CDR1 and CDR2: LGHNA and YSYQKL. The sequenced part of the CDR3 DNA is TGTGCCAGCAGCCAATACAGGAACGAAAGATTATTT. As protein: CASSQYRNERLF. Given in full, the CDR3 is CASSQYRNERLFF.

Notes on this clone: Genes and germline are mouse. The read ends 1 residue shy of where the CDR3 ends; the end is completed using the germline J gene. The J gene is TRBJ2-4, the V gene TRBV1; no clear D gene. Germline V gene lookup returns CDR1 NSQYPW and CDR2 LRSPGD (reference sequence). V was trimmed by 3 bases and J by 3 bases, leaving 4 bases between them. CDR3 size: 12 residues. The part of the CDR3 DNA that was read is TGCACCTGCAGTGCCAGGCAAAACACCTTGTAC. Its translation: CTCSARQNTLY. In full, the CDR3 reads CTCSARQNTLYF.

About this clone itself: Mouse gene names apply. With the read ending 1 residue before the CDR3 end, the germline J gene is used to fill in that end. The chain combines TRBV2 with TRBJ2-4; 9 bases fit TRBD2. CDR3 length: 15 amino acids. The V gene's germline CDR1 is LGHNA and CDR2 YSYQKL. With 1 base clipped from V and 1 base from J, the junction kept 0 bases outside the gene matches. The sequenced part of the CDR3 DNA is TGTGCCAGCAGCCAAGGACTGGGGGGTCAAAACACCTTGTAC. Residues: CASSQGLGGQNTLY. In full, the CDR3 is CASSQGLGGQNTLYF.

Comments on this clone: Mouse gene names and germline throughout. The read ends 1 residue before the CDR3 terminus; that terminus is restored from the germline J gene. V usage is TRBV2 and J usage is TRBJ1-1, with TRBD1 as a possible D gene (6 bases). The CDR3 has 14 amino acids. Germline CDR1 LGHNA, CDR2 YSYQKL. Trimming stripped 4 bases from V and 0 bases from J, with 9 bases between. The part of the CDR3 DNA that was read is TGTGCCAGCAGCCCGGGACATTCAAACACAGAAGTCTTC. Its protein is CASSPGHSNTEVF. The CDR3 in full is CASSPGHSNTEVFF.

A word on this clone: Mouse germline and gene names are used. The CDR3 sequence: CASSPAGRDEQYF. The CDR3 DNA, read in part, is TGTGCCAGCTCCCCGGCGGGGAGGGATGAACAGTAC. The chain has TRBV12-1 and TRBJ2-7; D is ambiguous. The CDR3 extends 1 residue past the end of the read, so its final part is completed from the germline J gene. The V gene lost 4 bases and the J gene lost 5 bases, with 14 bases spanning the gap. Germline CDR1 is SGHSN and CDR2 is HYEKVE. The CDR3 spans 13 residues.

A word on this clone: The genes and germline here are from mouse. Read sequence stops 1 residue before the CDR3 end, and the germline J gene provides the missing end. V gene TRBV29 combines with J gene TRBJ1-5; D perhaps matches TRBD1 (5 bases). V shed 9 bases and J shed 1 base, with 13 bases lying between them. CDR1 is MSHET, CDR2 SYDVDS, per germline. The CDR3 extends over 14 amino acids. The CDR3 protein is CASAGKGNNQAPLF. The sequenced CDR3 bases are TGTGCTAGTGCAGGGAAGGGGAACAACCAGGCTCCGCTT. Complete variable domain (other parts from reference TRBV29 and TRBJ1-5): DMKVTQMPRYLIKRMGENVLLECGQDMSHETMYWYRQDPGLGLQLIYISYDVDSNSEGDIPKGYRVSRKKREHFSLILDSAKTNQTSVYFCASAGKGNNQAPLFGEGTRLSVL.

With regard to this clone: Genes here carry mouse names. From the germline J gene comes the end of the CDR3, since the read stops 1 residue before it. The rearrangement uses TRBV13-2 and TRBJ1-2, with D possibly matching TRBD1 (6 bases). The length of the CDR3 is 14 residues. The germline V and J ends were trimmed by 2 bases and 5 bases, with 13 bases remaining between them. CDR1 and CDR2 from the germline V gene are NNHNN and SYGAGS (reference sequence). CDR3 DNA, as far as it was read: TGTGCCAGCGGTGAAGTGGGGGCGGAATCCGACTACACC. The encoded protein is CASGEVGAESDYT. The whole CDR3 reads CASGEVGAESDYTF.

Concerning this clone itself: Mouse gene names and germline throughout. Read data end 1 residue before the CDR3 end; the end is taken from the germline J gene. The V call is TRBV4, the J call TRBJ2-1, with D tentatively TRBD1 (5 bases). Germline V gives CDR1 LGHDT, CDR2 YNNKQL (reference sequence). The V and J ends lost 3 bases and 3 bases respectively, with 6 bases between them. CDR3 size: 13 residues. Partial CDR3 DNA: TGTGCCAGCAGCTACCAGGGCTATGCTGAGCAGTTC. Translating gives CASSYQGYAEQF. The full CDR3 reads CASSYQGYAEQFF.

Remarks on this clone: Germline and genes here are mouse. From the germline J gene comes the end of the CDR3, since the read stops 1 residue before it. J is TRBJ1-1 and V is TRBV13-2; D call uncertain. Germline V gene data show CDR1 as NNHNN and CDR2 as SYGAGS (reference sequence). The CDR3 sequence is 14 residues long. The V end lost 0 bases, the J end lost 0 bases, and 6 bases lay between the germline ends. Partial CDR3 DNA: TGTGCCAGCGGTGATGACTGGGCAAACACAGAAGTCTTC. The encoded protein is CASGDDWANTEVF. The CDR3 reads in full as CASGDDWANTEVFF.

Of note for this clone: These gene names are mouse names. The CDR3 extends 1 residue past the end of the read, so its final part is completed from the germline J gene. The chain links TRBV13-1 to TRBJ2-3; D gene ambiguous. The V end was cut by 3 bases, the J end by 2 bases, with 7 bases between. The CDR3 length is 13 residues. Germline CDR1 and CDR2: NSHNY and SYGAGN. The part of the CDR3 DNA that was read is TGTGCCAGCAGTGCCCACGATGCAGAAACGCTGTAT. It specifies CASSAHDAETLY. The whole CDR3 protein reads CASSAHDAETLYF.

On this clone itself: Mouse names are used for the genes. CDR3 amino acids: CATGTGGAQNTLYF. The sequenced CDR3 bases are TGTGCCACCGGGACTGGGGGGGCCCAAAACACCTTGTAC. The gene calls are TRBV13-3 and TRBJ2-4, with 14 bases matching TRBD2. Read data end 1 residue before the CDR3 end; the end is taken from the germline J gene. V trimming: 9 bases; J trimming: 3 bases; junction bases outside the gene matches: 3. This CDR3 region has 14 residues. Per germline, CDR1 NNHDY and CDR2 SYVADS.

This clone was counted only a few times. The genes are named according to mouse. The read halts 1 residue ahead of the CDR3 end, with the missing end drawn from the germline J gene. The rearrangement links TRBV2 to TRBJ1-4; unclear D gene. This CDR3 spans 13 amino acids. Germline V gene data show CDR1 as LGHNA and CDR2 as YSYQKL. V was pared by 0 bases and J by 7 bases, with 6 bases between. CDR3 sequence reads: CASSQDPGERLFF. Incomplete CDR3 DNA: TGTGCCAGCAGCCAAGATCCGGGCGAAAGATTATTT.

Comments on this clone: Genes here carry mouse names. The read halts 1 residue ahead of the CDR3 end, with the missing end drawn from the germline J gene. The chain has TRBV13-1 and TRBJ2-5; 14 bases are shared with TRBD2. V was clipped by 4 bases and J by 4 bases; unmatched bases: 5. In germline, CDR1 is NSHNY, CDR2 SYGAGN. This CDR3 comprises 16 residues. The CDR3 loop is CASSPGLGGREDTQYF. Partial CDR3 DNA: TGTGCCAGCAGTCCGGGACTGGGGGGGCGTGAAGACACCCAGTAC.

With regard to this clone: Here the gene names and germline are mouse. The CDR3 end lies 1 residue beyond the end of the read and is filled in from the germline J gene. The chain employs TRBV12-2 and TRBJ1-6, with a weak D call TRBD1 (6 bases). TRBJ1-6 is designated an ORF whose function remains uncertain. Germline V gives CDR1 SGHLS, CDR2 HYDKME. This CDR3 contains 14 residues. V lost 4 bases to trimming and J lost 2 bases, with 8 bases between them. The CDR3 is CASSRDTYNSPLYF. The covered CDR3 bases are TGTGCCAGCTCCCGGGACACCTATAATTCGCCCCTCTAC.

This clone showed up just once. The gene names given are mouse names. The CDR3 end falls 1 residue outside the read, so it is completed with the germline J gene. The rearrangement joins TRBV13-2 to TRBJ1-1; D is perhaps TRBD1 (5 bases). Germline V gene lookup returns CDR1 NNHNN and CDR2 SYGAGS (reference sequence). V was clipped by 2 bases and J by 4 bases, with 12 bases between them. This CDR3 has 14 residues. CDR3 DNA, as far as it was read: TGTGCCAGCGGTGAAGGAGGTGGGGGCACAGAAGTCTTC. Its protein is CASGEGGGGTEVF. The whole CDR3 region reads CASGEGGGGTEVFF.

This clone has only a few counts. Gene names denote mouse genes. The read is 1 residue too short to cover the CDR3 end, so that end is filled in from the germline J gene. The chain combines TRBV23 with TRBJ1-4. The V gene's germline CDR1 is KGHTA and CDR2 FQNQQP. The CDR3 totals 14 residues. CDR3 protein: CSSSRGGSNERLFF. The DNA read from the CDR3 is TGCTCCAGCAGTCGCGGGGGTTCCAACGAAAGATTATTT. Complete variable domain (other parts from reference TRBV23 and TRBJ1-4): DAAVTQKPRYLIKMKGQEAEMKCIPEKGHTAVFWYQQKQSKELKFLIYFQNQQPLDQIDMVKERFSAVCPSSSLCSLGIRTCEAEDSALYLCSSSRGGSNERLFFGHGTKLSVL.

Comment on this clone: Each gene name is a mouse one. The DNA ends 1 residue before the CDR3 does, and the rest of the CDR3 is filled in from the germline J gene. J is TRBJ2-5 and V is TRBV2; 7 nucleotides line up with TRBD2. The germline V gene encodes CDR1 LGHNA and CDR2 YSYQKL. This CDR3 has 16 amino acids. V shed 0 bases and J 5 bases; nucleotides not matched to a gene: 8. This CDR3 is CASSQDGRGGRDTQYF. The DNA read from the CDR3 is TGTGCCAGCAGCCAAGACGGCCGGGGGGGAAGAGACACCCAGTAC.

A word on this clone: All gene names here are mouse names. CDR3 protein: CASGGDQNTLYF. CDR3 DNA (partial): TGTGCCAGCGGGGGGGATCAAAACACCTTGTAC. This rearrangement joins TRBV13-2 to TRBJ2-4; D possibly matches TRBD1 or TRBD2 (5 bases each). The CDR3 end falls 1 residue outside the read, so it is completed with the germline J gene. The CDR3 runs to 12 residues. V was pared by 5 bases and J by 2 bases, with 6 bases between. Germline CDR1 and CDR2: NNHNN and SYGAGS (reference sequence).